This T cell receptor (beta chain) is from a study of T cells after posttransplantation cyclophosphamide. Study conclusions and caveats: Tissue-infiltrating T cells from skin or gut overlapped little with blood T cells.

Profiled with immunoSEQ multiplex PCR; TCRdb holds only in-frame clones, not every one. The table records tens of thousands of clones without singletons, the ten largest covering about 2.9%. This clone was seen at least ten times. The antigen is undetermined. V was trimmed by 8 bases and J by 0 bases, leaving 13 bases between them. The CDR3 has 14 amino acids. V usage is TRBV12-3 or TRBV12-4 and J usage is TRBJ1-1; perhaps TRBD1 as D (6 bases). The sequence derives from a woman aged 60-75 years in good health, CMV-negative, and a related stem cell transplant donor. Sequences were obtained from PBMCs. In DNA, the CDR3 is TGTGCCAGCGGGCGACAGGTGATGAACACTGAAGCTTTCTTT. It yields the protein CASGRQVMNTEAFF.